This T cell receptor beta chain was captured in a study of early T cells in non-severe SARS-CoV-2 infection. Whole-study context: Sequencing of unsorted whole blood was done on bulk RNA, leaving chains unpaired.

TCRdb itself ran the 5' RACE reads through MiXCR, one entry per CDR3 protein. The sample has about 42,000 distinct CDR3 sequences, about 5.9% seen once. Germline V lookup: CDR1 MDHEN, CDR2 SYDVKM. The V gene lost 1 base and the J gene lost 5 bases, with 14 bases spanning the gap. This CDR3 comprises 15 residues. General observations from the study: Sequences matched to VDJdb favored anti-spike CD8 responses, while private and CD4 specificities were missed.

Concerning this clonotype: What it binds is unknown.

The V call is TRBV28, the J call TRBJ1-1; maybe TRBD1 (6 bases). The material was whole blood, obtained at baseline. The source is an adult who was a healthcare worker with PCR-confirmed SARS-CoV-2 infection or an uninfected control (not recorded which). The CDR3 loop is CASSLSGAGTTEAFF. The CDR3 DNA follows: TGTGCCAGCAGTTTATCGGGGGCAGGAACAACTGAAGCTTTCTTT.